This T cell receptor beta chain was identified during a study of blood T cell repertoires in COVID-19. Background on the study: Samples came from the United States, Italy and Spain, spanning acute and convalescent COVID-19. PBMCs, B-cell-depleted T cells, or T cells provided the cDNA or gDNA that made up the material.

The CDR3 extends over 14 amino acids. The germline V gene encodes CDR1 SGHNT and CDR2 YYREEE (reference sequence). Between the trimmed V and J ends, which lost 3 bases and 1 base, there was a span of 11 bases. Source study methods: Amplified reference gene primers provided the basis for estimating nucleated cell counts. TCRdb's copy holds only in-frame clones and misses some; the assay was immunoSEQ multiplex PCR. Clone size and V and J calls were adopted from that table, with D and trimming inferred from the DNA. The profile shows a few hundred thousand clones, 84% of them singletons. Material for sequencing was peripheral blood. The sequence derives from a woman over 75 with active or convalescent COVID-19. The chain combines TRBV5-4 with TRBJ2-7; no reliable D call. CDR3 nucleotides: TGTGCCAGCAGCTCACCAGGATTGTCCTACGAGCAGTACTTC. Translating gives CASSSPGLSYEQYF.